What follows describes a single T cell receptor beta chain. Clones were sequenced by immunoSEQ multiplex PCR, and TCRdb holds only the in-frame ones, with some missing. This sample yields 1,500,000 or so clones, of which about 96% are seen a single time; approximately 1% belongs to the top ten. Germline V gene lookup returns CDR1 SGHVS and CDR2 FQNEAQ. V gave up 1 base and J gave up 5 bases, with 8 bases separating them. The CDR3 sequence is 13 residues long. This sample was included in a study of shared clonotypes between healthy human individuals. The specimen sequenced was naive CD4+ T cells sorted from blood. Subset specified: CD45RA+ positively selected. The chain joins TRBV7-8 to TRBJ1-2; D is uncertain. This receptor was taken from a man younger than 40 in good health. The CDR3 nucleotides are TGTGCCAGCAGCTTAGAACCCGTATATGGCTACACCTTC. It yields the protein CASSLEPVYGYTF.